This entry lists 9 T cell receptor beta chains sequenced from one sample in a study of T-cell memory formation after mild COVID-19. TCRdb recomputed calls from the 5' RACE reads with MiXCR, one row per CDR3 protein. This table holds 400,000 or so distinct CDR3 sequences, 15% to 25% found once. Input material: PBMCs or a T cell subset sorted from them (not recorded which). The receptor source for this set is an adult woman who had mild COVID-19 (a few samples of this study predate the infection). Cell type and time point are not known.

The sample holds a few counts of this clonotype. This chain joins TRBV7-8 and TRBJ2-5; the match to TRBD1 covers 7 bases. The V gene end was trimmed by 1 base and the J gene end by 4 bases; junction bases not matched to a gene: 6. CDR3 length: 15 amino acids. Germline V gene lookup returns CDR1 SGHVS and CDR2 FQNEAQ. CDR3 nucleotides: TGTGCCAGCAGCTTAGGGGACAGAGAAGTAGAGACCCAGTACTTC. This gives the protein CASSLGDREVETQYF.

This sequence joins TRBV27 and TRBJ1-3; 7 bases agree with TRBD1. Per germline, CDR1 MNHEY and CDR2 SMNVEV (reference sequence). The CDR3 has 15 amino acids. The junction had 8 bases not matched to a gene; V was cut back by 5 bases and J by 4 bases. The chain's CDR3 is CASSPSGTAGNTIYF. In DNA form, the CDR3 reads TGTGCCAGCAGTCCCTCGGGGACAGCCGGAAACACCATATATTTT.

In this sample, this clonotype turned up a few times. The chain uses TRBV7-9 and TRBJ2-7; TRBD1 aligns across 8 bases. The J segment lost 1 base and the V segment lost 4 bases, leaving 3 bases of the junction unmatched. The CDR3 spans 14 residues. Looked up from germline, CDR1 is SEHNR and CDR2 is FQNEAQ (reference sequence). For the CDR3, the DNA is TGTGCCAGCAGCTCATGGACAGGGTCCTACGAGCAGTACTTC. Amino acids: CASSSWTGSYEQYF.

This clonotype has just a few counts. CDR3 residues: CASDLGLAGGPRNEQFF. DNA of the CDR3: TGTGCCAGCGACCTGGGACTAGCGGGGGGTCCCCGCAATGAGCAGTTCTTC. V and J are TRBV6-1 and TRBJ2-1; 15 bases are shared with TRBD2. V lost 8 bases and J lost 6; bases outside the gene matches: 11. CDR1 and CDR2 from the germline V gene are MNHNS and SASEGT. The CDR3 length is 17 residues.

This chain uses TRBV9 with TRBJ2-3; no definite D call. V was clipped by 3 bases and J by 5 bases, with 10 bases between them. Germline loops: CDR1 SGDLS, CDR2 YYNGEE. The CDR3 loop spans 13 amino acids. CDR3 sequence reads: CASSATSGDTQYF. DNA for the CDR3: TGTGCCAGCAGCGCGACCTCGGGAGATACGCAGTATTTT.

This clonotype has more than one count but fewer than ten. The rearrangement links TRBV5-1 to TRBJ1-2; the match to TRBD1 covers 8 bases. V was clipped by 3 bases and J by 6 bases; unmatched bases: 4. Germline V CDR1 and CDR2: SGHRS, YFSETQ. CDR3 size: 13 residues. The DNA for the CDR3 is TGCGCCAGCAGCTCCACAGGGGGTCATGGCTACACCTTC. Translating it yields CASSSTGGHGYTF.

The chain has TRBV5-1 and TRBJ2-1; possibly TRBD2 for D (5 bases). In germline, CDR1 is SGHRS, CDR2 YFSETQ. The CDR3 consists of 14 residues. V was shortened by 4 bases and J by 6 bases, with 14 bases between the two germline ends. CDR3 in amino acids: CASSKDSLSNEQFF. In DNA form, the CDR3 reads TGCGCCAGCAGCAAGGACTCCCTCAGCAATGAGCAGTTCTTC.

The V and J genes are TRBV29-1 and TRBJ1-5; 9 bases agree with TRBD1. The CDR3 sequence is 14 residues long. The V gene's germline CDR1 is SQVTM and CDR2 ANQGSEA. With V trimmed by 7 bases and J by 0 bases, 4 bases remained unmatched. CDR3 amino acids: CSAGTGHSNQPQHF. The CDR3 coding sequence is TGCAGCGCGGGGACAGGGCATAGCAATCAGCCCCAGCATTTT.

The chain has TRBV6-2 or TRBV6-3 and TRBJ2-7; the D gene is possibly TRBD1 (5 bases). CDR3 length: 15 amino acids. The V gene lost 4 bases and the J gene lost 0 bases, with 13 bases spanning the gap. The germline CDR1 and CDR2 sequences are MNHEY and SVGEGT. CDR3 nucleotide sequence: TGTGCCAGCAGTTTTACAGGCGACAGCTCCTACGAGCAGTACTTC. Its translation is CASSFTGDSSYEQYF.